The following is a TCR beta chain sequence with its context. These data are taken from a study of Ad26.COV2.S vaccination and SARS-CoV-2 variants. About the study: This donor came from the COV1001 trial of Ad26.COV2.S. The vaccine Ad26.COV2.S was put into the muscle once, or twice with 56 days between.

The repertoire was sequenced with immunoSEQ multiplex PCR; TCRdb's copy has only in-frame clones and lacks some. This table holds about 680,000 clones, about 89% found once. As for treatment: roughly 18 received Ad26.COV2.S at low or high dose, single or two shots; about 5 received placebo; per-sample allocation not given. Samples analyzed were those drawn on day 63 after the first vaccine or placebo injection. The germline V and J ends were trimmed by 2 bases and 4 bases, with 7 bases remaining between them. CDR1 is KGHSH, CDR2 LQKENI, per germline. This CDR3 comprises 13 residues. The TCR was taken from a person aged 18 to 59 who received the Ad26.COV2.S COVID-19 vaccine or a placebo. The sequences come from peripheral blood, collected in a trial of Ad26.COV2.S vaccine versus placebo. The chain uses TRBV18 and TRBJ2-3; D might be TRBD1 (5 bases). The CDR3 DNA sequence: TGTGCCAGCTCACCAGGGGCAGCAGATACGCAGTATTTT. Its translation: CASSPGAADTQYF.